One T cell receptor (beta chain) is described in this entry. Every PCR was spiked with synthetic TCR analog templates. TCRdb's table, derived via immunoSEQ multiplex PCR, lists solely in-frame clones and lacks some. The sample includes about 84,000 clones, roughly 82% of them seen just once. This record comes from a study of PD-L1 blockade in urothelial cancer. The wider study: Patients took up atezolizumab in the mid-2010s at 1,200 mg intravenously every 3 weeks. Blood analysis took place 3 weeks (second dose) and 6 weeks after treatment start.

The sample in question was PBMCs, obtained around atezolizumab (anti-PD-L1) treatment. The sequence was collected from a man in his 70s with urothelial cancer.

CDR3 sequence reads: CASSLDRGRAFF. CDR3 bases: TGTGCCAGCAGTCTTGACAGGGGGCGAGCTTTCTTT. J is TRBJ1-1 and V is TRBV6-5, with 10 bases fitting TRBD1. CDR3 length: 12 residues. CDR1 is MNHEY and CDR2 is SVGAGI in the germline V gene. V lost 5 bases and J lost 10; bases outside the gene matches: 4.